This passage covers 14 T cell receptor beta chains from one sample sequenced in a study of OX40 agonist ivuxolimab in advanced cancers. This table comes from immunoSEQ multiplex PCR, and its TCRdb copy is limited to in-frame clones, with some not included. In the table there are fewer than 55,000 clones, 80% to 90% of which are singletons. The specimen was CD4+ or CD8+ T cells sorted from blood, collected in a trial of the OX40 agonist ivuxolimab. Every receptor here comes from an adult with an advanced solid tumor such as melanoma, head and neck, liver or kidney cancer.

The chain's CDR3 is CASSLGRRGTGELFF. The CDR3 bases are TGTGCCAGCAGCTTGGGGAGGCGGGGCACCGGGGAGCTGTTTTTT. The chain couples TRBV5-8 to TRBJ2-2, with D maybe TRBD2 (6 bases). The germline V gene encodes CDR1 SGHTS and CDR2 YDEGEE. V gave up 0 bases and J gave up 4 bases, with 10 bases separating them. The length of the CDR3 is 15 residues.

The chain is built from TRBV6-5 and TRBJ2-7; 11 bases are a match to TRBD2. Germline CDR1 MNHEY, CDR2 SVGAGI. Germline trimming cut 6 bases from V and 3 bases from J; bases unmatched to any gene: 7. This CDR3 region has 15 residues. This chain's CDR3 is CASRIGTSGHYEQYF. In DNA, the CDR3 is TGTGCCAGCAGGATCGGGACTAGCGGACACTACGAGCAGTACTTC.

This clone has a single count. The gene calls are TRBV19 and TRBJ2-1; 8 nucleotides align to TRBD2. The ends lost 3 bases at V and 3 bases at J; junction bases unmatched: 4. The CDR3 totals 15 residues. Germline CDR1 is LNHDA and CDR2 is SQIVND (reference sequence). CDR3 sequence reads: CASSMERGNYNEQFF. The CDR3 DNA reads as TGTGCCAGTAGTATGGAGCGGGGGAACTACAATGAGCAGTTCTTC.

In its sample, this clone was seen once. The chain couples TRBV6-1 to TRBJ2-3, with D perhaps TRBD1 or TRBD2 (5 bases each). The CDR3 loop spans 13 amino acids. Trimming pared 6 bases from V and 3 bases from J, leaving 10 bases between. From germline, CDR1 is MNHNS and CDR2 SASEGT. For the CDR3, the DNA is TGTGCCAGCAGCCGAGGGGAAACAGATACGCAGTATTTT. This codes for CASSRGETDTQYF.

The V and J genes are TRBV9 and TRBJ1-1, with D tentatively TRBD1 (6 bases). From germline, CDR1 is SGDLS and CDR2 YYNGEE. This CDR3 region has 16 residues. The ends were cut back, 0 bases at V and 6 bases at J, with 18 bases in the middle. In nucleotides, the CDR3 is TGTGCCAGCAGCGTAGCTGCTCTAGGGGGGGTGGCTGAAGCTTTCTTT. This sequence encodes CASSVAALGGVAEAFF.

The chain recombines TRBV19 with TRBJ2-7, with 13 bases fitting TRBD2. This CDR3 contains 17 residues. The V and J ends lost 6 bases and 9 bases, in that order; junction bases with no gene match: 17. Germline loops: CDR1 LNHDA, CDR2 SQIVND (reference sequence). CDR3 region: CASSRTSGSTDLLGQYF. In DNA, the CDR3 is TGTGCCAGTAGCCGGACTAGCGGGAGCACCGACCTGTTGGGGCAGTACTTC.

The CDR3 region has the DNA TGCAGCGTTGAAGATAAAGGGGGCGTGGGCTATGGCTACACCTTC. Its translation is CSVEDKGGVGYGYTF. The chain combines TRBV29-1 with TRBJ1-2, with 7 bases fitting TRBD1. V gave up 0 bases and J gave up 4 bases; unmatched junction bases: 8. The CDR3 is 15 residues long. The V gene's germline CDR1 is SQVTM and CDR2 ANQGSEA. The complete variable domain, with remaining parts taken from reference TRBV29-1 and TRBJ1-2, reads SAVISQKPSRDICQRGTSLTIQCQVDSQVTMMFWYRQQPGQSLTLIATANQGSEATYESGFVIDKFPISRPNLTFSTLTVSNMSPEDSSIYLCSVEDKGGVGYGYTFGSGTRLTVV.

The chain has TRBV18 and TRBJ1-4; the D gene is possibly TRBD1 (6 bases). The germline V and J ends were trimmed by 4 bases and 5 bases, with 14 bases remaining between them. The CDR3 totals 15 residues. Germline values: CDR1 KGHSH, CDR2 LQKENI. The CDR3 reads CASSRGGGRNEKLFF. As DNA, the CDR3 is TGTGCCAGCTCACGCGGCGGGGGCCGCAATGAAAAACTGTTTTTT.

The chain recombines TRBV6-4 with TRBJ2-5, with TRBD2 identical over 8 bases. The CDR3 sequence is 14 residues long. Per germline, CDR1 MRHNA and CDR2 SNTAGT. The V segment lost 8 bases and the J segment 5 bases; nucleotides outside the gene matches: 10. For the CDR3, the DNA is TGTGCCAGCCCCCCCGGGGGGGAGGGGGAGACCCAGTACTTC. The encoded protein is CASPPGGEGETQYF.

The chain links TRBV4-1 to TRBJ1-2, with unresolved D. The CDR3 is 15 residues long. Trimming cost V 0 bases and J 2 bases, with 10 bases left between them. Per the germline V gene, CDR1 is MGHRA and CDR2 is YSYEKL. The CDR3 region has the DNA TGCGCCAGCAGCCAAGATATCGGCTTAAACTATGGCTACACCTTC. Protein product: CASSQDIGLNYGYTF.

This sequence joins TRBV4-3 and TRBJ2-3; D may be TRBD2 (6 bases). This CDR3 contains 17 residues. Germline V CDR1 and CDR2: LGHNA, YSLEER. With 0 bases removed from V and 6 bases from J, the gap between germline ends came to 19 bases. Here the CDR3 reads CASSQEISRTTGDTQYF. CDR3 coding DNA: TGCGCCAGCAGCCAAGAAATATCCAGGACTACCGGGGATACGCAGTATTTT.

The chain links TRBV27 to TRBJ1-3, with D unclear. The V gene's germline CDR1 is MNHEY and CDR2 SMNVEV (reference sequence). CDR3 length equals 15 residues. V was trimmed by 5 bases and J by 3 bases, leaving 14 bases between them. The CDR3 protein is CASSPTPAGGNTIYF. In DNA form, the CDR3 reads TGTGCCAGCAGTCCAACCCCAGCGGGTGGAAACACCATATATTTT.

The CDR3 protein is CAISESMAETQYF. CDR3 bases: TGTGCCATCAGTGAGTCGATGGCAGAGACCCAGTACTTC. This rearrangement joins TRBV10-3 to TRBJ2-5; D gene ambiguous. V gave up 0 bases and J gave up 4 bases, with 6 bases separating them. This CDR3 contains 13 residues. Per germline, CDR1 ENHRY and CDR2 SYGVKD.

The chain employs TRBV11-2 and TRBJ2-2; a possible D gene is TRBD1 (6 bases). Germline V lookup: CDR1 SGHAT, CDR2 FQNNGV. Between the trimmed V and J ends, which lost 4 bases and 5 bases, there was a span of 14 bases. The CDR3 sequence is 15 residues long. CDR3 coding DNA: TGTGCCAGCAGCTCCCGACAGGTCTTAACCGGGGAGCTGTTTTTT. Its translation: CASSSRQVLTGELFF.